The present TCR beta chain was sequenced within a study of T cells expressing NK-cell markers. The CDR3 has 17 amino acids. TCRdb re-called the 5' RACE reads and catalogs CDR3 proteins one per entry, DNA excluded. The sample shows about 460,000 distinct CDR3 sequences, and more than 1.4% sits with its ten largest clones. This receptor was taken from a woman in her 50s in good health. The chain employs TRBV23-1 and TRBJ2-7; the D call from TCRdb, TRBD2, cannot be confirmed without DNA. TRBV23-1 qualifies as an ORF whose function is uncertain. Material for sequencing was blood T cells: a sorted CD56 or NKG2C T cell subset, CD4+ or CD8+ T cells, or bulk PBMC T cells (not recorded which). This CDR3 reads CASSQGLAGAGSYEQYF.